These 9 T cell receptor beta chains share one sample of origin, sequenced in a study of control samples from healthy donors and cancer patients (dated by TCRdb to 2018 to 2020). The library came from the immunoSEQ multiplex PCR assay. The table was pulled from immuneACCESS by TCRdb, which kept in-frame rearrangements only. Such tables lose some clones; where checked, under half of the loss comes from unresolved V genes, and the rest has no known cause. Counted in this sample were around 90,000 clones; about 89% of them appeared once. The ten biggest clones cover roughly 21% of the sample. The specimen sequenced was blood. The receptors stem from a young man in good health.

This clone was picked up a small number of times. The chain employs TRBV12-3 or TRBV12-4 and TRBJ2-7; D gene uncertain. The CDR3 contains 12 residues. Trimming removed 3 bases at V and 6 bases at J, with 9 bases between. For the CDR3, the DNA is TGTGCCAGCAGTTTCCCCCAGCGCGAGCAGTACTTC. This translates into CASSFPQREQYF.

This clone was detected only a few times. The CDR3 sequence is CASRTGRNNEQFF. CDR3 bases: TGTGCCAGCCGGACAGGGCGTAACAATGAGCAGTTCTTC. The chain has TRBV27 and TRBJ2-1; 8 bases fit TRBD1. V lost 8 bases to trimming and J lost 5 bases; unmatched junction nucleotides: 5. The CDR3 runs to 13 residues. Germline CDR1 and CDR2: MNHEY and SMNVEV (reference sequence).

This chain connects TRBV15 to TRBJ1-2; D uncertain. Looked up from germline, CDR1 is LNHNV and CDR2 is YYDKDF (reference sequence). The CDR3 length is 12 residues. Trimming took 2 bases from V and 5 from J, leaving 6 bases between them. This CDR3 is CATSRQEYGYTF. CDR3 bases: TGTGCCACCAGCAGACAGGAATATGGCTACACCTTC. Full variable domain (missing parts from reference TRBV15 and TRBJ1-2): DAMVIQNPRYQVTQFGKPVTLSCSQTLNHNVMYWYQQKSSQAPKLLFHYYDKDFNNEADTPDNFQSRRPNTSFCFLDIRSPGLGDTAMYLCATSRQEYGYTFGSGTRLTVV.

In DNA form, the CDR3 reads TGTGCCAGCAGCCCCGAGGGGGAAGCTAATGAAAAACTGTTTTTT. This translates into CASSPEGEANEKLFF. The rearrangement uses TRBV25-1 and TRBJ1-4; the D gene is possibly TRBD1 (6 bases). CDR1 is MGHDK, CDR2 SYGVNS, per germline. V lost 6 bases and J 3 bases, leaving 14 bases between the germline ends. The length of the CDR3 is 15 residues.

V usage is TRBV7-8 and J usage is TRBJ2-5, with TRBD2 identical over 16 bases. Germline V gene data show CDR1 as SGHVS and CDR2 as FQNEAQ. Trimming cost V 5 bases and J 0 bases; bases outside gene matches: 9. The CDR3 covers 19 residues. CDR3 DNA sequence: TGTGCCAGCAGCAGAAGGGGACTAGCGGGGGGGCGGTACCAAGAGACCCAGTACTTC. It translates to CASSRRGLAGGRYQETQYF.

The chain links TRBV11-3 to TRBJ1-1; no reliable D call. V lost 3 bases, J lost 3 bases, and 8 bases lay in between. The CDR3 sequence is 13 residues long. CDR1 SGHNT and CDR2 YENEEA come from the germline V gene. The CDR3: CASSLSDYTEAFF. As DNA, the CDR3 is TGTGCCAGCAGCTTGTCGGACTACACTGAAGCTTTCTTT.

V is TRBV6-1 and J is TRBJ1-5; D remains ambiguous. CDR1 and CDR2 (germline): MNHNS, SASEGT. The CDR3 loop spans 13 amino acids. V shed 1 base and J shed 5 bases, with 6 bases lying between them. CDR3 nucleotide sequence: TGTGCCAGCAGTGAAGACGGCCATCAGCCCCAGCATTTT. Translated, it gives CASSEDGHQPQHF.

The chain has TRBV29-1 and TRBJ2-1; D may be TRBD1 (5 bases). The CDR3 contains 11 residues. Germline CDR1 SQVTM, CDR2 ANQGSEA. V was trimmed by 3 bases and J by 8 bases, leaving 8 bases between them. The CDR3 bases are TGCAGCGTTGACAGGGCCCATGAGCAGTTCTTC. Its protein is CSVDRAHEQFF.

This chain links TRBV29-1 with TRBJ1-1; D not certain. Germline V lookup: CDR1 SQVTM, CDR2 ANQGSEA. There are 13 residues in the CDR3. With 2 bases removed from V and 0 bases from J, the gap between germline ends came to 7 bases. The chain's CDR3 is CSVERTLNTEAFF. CDR3 nucleotides: TGCAGCGTTGAACGAACCCTGAACACTGAAGCTTTCTTT. The variable domain in full, completed from reference TRBV29-1 and TRBJ1-1, reads SAVISQKPSRDICQRGTSLTIQCQVDSQVTMMFWYRQQPGQSLTLIATANQGSEATYESGFVIDKFPISRPNLTFSTLTVSNMSPEDSSIYLCSVERTLNTEAFFGQGTRLTVV.